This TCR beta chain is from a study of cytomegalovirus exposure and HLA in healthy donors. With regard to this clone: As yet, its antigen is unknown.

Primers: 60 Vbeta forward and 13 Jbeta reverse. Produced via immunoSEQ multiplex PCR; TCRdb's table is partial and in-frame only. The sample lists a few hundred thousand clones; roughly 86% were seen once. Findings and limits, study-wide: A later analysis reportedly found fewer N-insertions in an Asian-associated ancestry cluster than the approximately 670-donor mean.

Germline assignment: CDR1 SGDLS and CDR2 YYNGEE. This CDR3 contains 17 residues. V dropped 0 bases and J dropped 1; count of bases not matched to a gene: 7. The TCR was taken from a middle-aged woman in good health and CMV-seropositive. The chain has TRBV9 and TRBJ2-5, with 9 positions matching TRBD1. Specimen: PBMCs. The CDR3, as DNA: TGTGCCAGCAGCGTAGGGACAGGGGCCCCACCCCAAGAGACCCAGTACTTC. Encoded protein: CASSVGTGAPPQETQYF.